The 6 T cell receptor beta chains in this list originate from one sample, sequenced in a study of T-cell reconstitution after alpha-beta-depleted transplantation in children (dated by TCRdb to the mid-2010s). To prepare the library, PCR was applied. Data came from an Illumina HiSeq 2500. TCR libraries were prepared with molecular barcoding, using unique molecular identifiers to normalize TCRbeta repertoire quantification. TCRdb took the public reads, trimmed them with fastp at Q25, ran MiXCR for clone calling and kept in-frame beta chains. Each CDR3 protein gets just one entry, which takes the most common genes and DNA from the rows behind it. Here the sample has almost 400,000 distinct CDR3 sequences; roughly 22% occur a single time. The ten largest clones represent 3.5% to 4% of the sample. The material sequenced was PBMCs from the stem cell graft donor, taken from the stem cell graft. All receptors derive from a human donor who donated a stem cell graft to a child with acute myeloid leukemia.

The rearrangement uses TRBV20-1 and TRBJ2-1; 8 positions agree with TRBD2. The junction had 8 bases not matched to a gene; V was cut back by 3 bases and J by 7 bases. CDR3 length: 14 amino acids. The germline V gene has CDR1 DFQATT and CDR2 SNEGSKA (reference sequence). The CDR3 nucleotides are TGCAGTGCTAGGGTAGCGGGGTTTACTAATGAGCAGTTCTTC. Translated: CSARVAGFTNEQFF.

This clonotype has only a few counts. J is TRBJ1-1 and V is TRBV29-1; D is unresolved. The CDR3 runs 11 residues. Germline CDR1 reads SQVTM; CDR2 reads ANQGSEA. Trimming removed 6 bases at V and 3 bases at J, with 8 bases between. This chain's CDR3 is CSVNPYTEAFF. DNA for the CDR3: TGCAGCGTCAACCCATACACTGAAGCTTTCTTT.

The genes are TRBV20-1 and TRBJ2-7; unclear D gene. Germline-derived CDR1 and CDR2 are DFQATT and SNEGSKA (reference sequence). CDR3 length equals 10 residues. Between the trimmed V and J ends, which lost 3 bases and 4 bases, there was a span of 4 bases. This CDR3 reads CSASPYEQYV. CDR3 coding DNA: TGCAGTGCTAGCCCTTACGAGCAGTACGTC.

V and J are TRBV4-2 and TRBJ2-1; D unclear. This CDR3 is 14 amino acids long. Trimming removed 3 bases from V and 2 bases from J, with 8 bases in between. The V gene's germline CDR1 is LGHNA and CDR2 YNFKEQ. This CDR3 is CASSQSGPYNEQFF. In DNA, the CDR3 is TGTGCCAGCAGCCAGTCGGGTCCCTACAATGAGCAGTTCTTC.

Many counts were recorded for this clonotype. The chain couples TRBV6-1 to TRBJ2-1; 7 positions match TRBD2. Looked up from germline, CDR1 is MNHNS and CDR2 is SASEGT. Losses at the gene ends were 7 bases for V and 8 bases for J; bases not matched to a gene: 17. The CDR3 is made up of 16 amino acids. The DNA for the CDR3 is TGTGCCAGCACCAAGATCGGCAGGGAAGGGAGGGATGAGCAGTTCTTC. Translated: CASTKIGREGRDEQFF.

This clonotype was observed many times. The CDR3 DNA is TGCAGTGCTCCTCATCTTCTAGCGGGAGTGGGAGATACGCAGTATTTT. Amino acids: CSAPHLLAGVGDTQYF. The V call is TRBV20-1, the J call TRBJ2-3, with 10 positions matching TRBD2. J was trimmed by 5 bases and V by 5 bases; bases with no gene match: 13. This CDR3 spans 16 amino acids. Looked up from germline, CDR1 is DFQATT and CDR2 is SNEGSKA (reference sequence).